These 30 T cell receptor beta chains came from one sample sequenced in a study of blood T cell repertoires in COVID-19. Measured with immunoSEQ multiplex PCR; TCRdb has only the in-frame clones, and not every one. The repertoire consists of under 300,000 clones, with around 80% occurring once and the leading ten covering approximately 3.2%. The specimen sequenced was peripheral blood. The receptor source for this set is a woman aged 18-29 years with acute or convalescent COVID-19.

The gene calls are TRBV10-3 and TRBJ2-1; TRBD2 agrees at 10 bases. The CDR3 covers 15 residues. J was trimmed by 6 bases and V by 6 bases; bases with no gene match: 8. Germline V gene lookup returns CDR1 ENHRY and CDR2 SYGVKD. DNA for the CDR3: TGTGCCATCAGGCAAAACATAGCGGGAGGCAATGAGCAGTTCTTC. Encoded protein: CAIRQNIAGGNEQFF.

This rearrangement joins TRBV27 to TRBJ2-1; 9 bases line up with TRBD2. The CDR3 extends over 15 amino acids. The V and J ends lost 4 bases and 6 bases, in that order; junction bases with no gene match: 7. The V gene's germline CDR1 is MNHEY and CDR2 SMNVEV (reference sequence). The CDR3 bases are TGTGCCAGCAGTTCCGGACTAGCGTCTGTCAATGAGCAGTTCTTC. Amino acids: CASSSGLASVNEQFF.

V and J are TRBV10-1 and TRBJ2-3, with 7 bases aligning to TRBD1. Germline V CDR1 and CDR2: WNHNN, SYGVQD (reference sequence). The trim removed 3 bases at V and 4 bases at J, leaving 7 bases unmatched. The CDR3 is 15 amino acids. The CDR3: CASSEHPQGADTQYF. CDR3 nucleotide sequence: TGCGCCAGCAGTGAACATCCTCAGGGGGCAGATACGCAGTATTTT.

With respect to this clone: The junction does not match germline at one end; this may be a read error. The chain is built from TRBV7-7 and TRBJ2-3; D is uncertain. Germline values: CDR1 SSHAT, CDR2 FNYEAQ (reference sequence). This CDR3 region has 17 residues. The CDR3 region is CASSLAPGASSTDTQYF. CDR3 nucleotides: TGTGCTAGCAGCCTGGCACCCGGAGCTTCTAGCACAGATACGCAGTATTTT.

The chain uses TRBV4-3 and TRBJ2-1, with D unclear. Germline CDR1 reads LGHNA; CDR2 reads YSLEER. V shed 1 base and J shed 5 bases, with 9 bases lying between them. The CDR3 sequence is 14 residues long. The CDR3 reads CASSQGSLHNEQFF. The CDR3 bases are TGCGCCAGCAGCCAAGGGTCCCTACACAATGAGCAGTTCTTC.

The gene calls are TRBV12-3 or TRBV12-4 and TRBJ2-2; TRBD2 might be the D (5 bases). This CDR3 spans 13 amino acids. Deletions cut 3 bases from V and 3 bases from J, with 5 bases between. Here the CDR3 DNA reads TGTGCCAGCAGTTTCGGGGACACCGGGGAGCTGTTTTTT. This gives the protein CASSFGDTGELFF.

The chain employs TRBV7-6 and TRBJ2-7, with TRBD2 identical over 9 bases. V was clipped by 4 bases and J by 4 bases; unmatched bases: 5. Germline loops: CDR1 SGHVS, CDR2 FNYEAQ. CDR3 length equals 14 residues. The CDR3 reads CASSYGAGGYEQYF. The CDR3 nucleotides are TGTGCCAGCAGCTACGGAGCGGGGGGATACGAGCAGTACTTC.

The chain links TRBV3-1 (or the pseudogene TRBV3-2) to TRBJ2-7; the D gene is possibly TRBD2 (6 bases). The CDR3 runs 14 residues. With 0 bases removed from V and 6 bases from J, the gap between germline ends came to 12 bases. The germline gives CDR1 LGHDT, CDR2 YNNKEL (reference sequence). In DNA form, the CDR3 reads TGTGCCAGCAGCCAAGATGGAGGGACTGGCGAGCAGTACTTC. Amino acids: CASSQDGGTGEQYF.

The CDR3 here is CASSLAWEGANSGNTIYF. For the CDR3, the DNA is TGTGCCAGCAGCTTAGCGTGGGAGGGTGCTAACTCTGGAAACACCATATATTTT. The chain carries TRBV7-2 and TRBJ1-3, with D unresolved. Trimming removed 0 bases at V and 0 bases at J, with 15 bases between. This CDR3 contains 18 residues. CDR1 SGHTA and CDR2 FQGNSA come from the germline V gene.

This clone was counted once. The CDR3 spells CASSSGQGASTEAFF. The CDR3 DNA reads TGCGCCAGCAGCTCGGGACAGGGGGCGAGTACTGAAGCTTTCTTT. The chain uses TRBV5-1 and TRBJ1-1; 12 bases fit TRBD1. The CDR3 contains 15 residues. The germline V gene has CDR1 SGHRS and CDR2 YFSETQ. Germline trimming cut 3 bases from V and 5 bases from J; bases unmatched to any gene: 5.

This sequence joins TRBV7-8 and TRBJ1-2; 7 positions match TRBD1. Germline V gives CDR1 SGHVS, CDR2 FQNEAQ. With V trimmed by 4 bases and J by 3 bases, 5 bases remained unmatched. The CDR3 is 14 amino acids. Written as DNA, the CDR3 is TGTGCCAGCAGCTACCCCGGGACAGACTATGGCTACACCTTC. Its protein is CASSYPGTDYGYTF.

The J gene is TRBJ1-2, the V gene TRBV5-6, with 10 bases lining up with TRBD1. CDR3 length: 15 residues. V trimming: 4 bases; J trimming: 5 bases; junction bases outside the gene matches: 8. Germline-derived CDR1 and CDR2 are SGHDT and YYEEEE. CDR3 nucleotide sequence: TGTGCCAGCAGCCCCCGGGACAGGGGATCATATGGCTACACCTTC. This encodes CASSPRDRGSYGYTF.

The gene calls are TRBV24-1 and TRBJ1-5; maybe TRBD1 (6 bases). CDR1 KGHDR and CDR2 SFDVKD come from the germline V gene. CDR3 length: 15 amino acids. V dropped 3 bases and J dropped 5 bases, with 13 bases sitting between them. The CDR3 reads CATSDQAGVYQPQHF. CDR3 bases: TGTGCCACCAGTGATCAGGCAGGGGTGTATCAGCCCCAGCATTTT.

The CDR3 DNA sequence: TGTGCCAGCAGTTCTGCGGGACTCGACCCTTCATCTAGCACAGATACGCAGTATTTT. Amino acid sequence: CASSSAGLDPSSSTDTQYF. V is TRBV28 and J is TRBJ2-3, with a tentative D call TRBD2 (6 bases). Trimming stripped 4 bases from V and 0 bases from J, with 23 bases between. This CDR3 is built from 19 residues. Germline CDR1 reads MDHEN; CDR2 reads SYDVKM.

V gene TRBV27 combines with J gene TRBJ2-3; D ambiguous. The CDR3 totals 14 residues. The ends were cut back, 4 bases at V and 7 bases at J, with 15 bases in the middle. Germline-derived CDR1 and CDR2 are MNHEY and SMNVEV (reference sequence). The CDR3 protein is CASSSPSTIYTQYF. CDR3 coding DNA: TGTGCCAGCAGTTCCCCTTCCACTATCTATACGCAGTATTTT.

This rearrangement joins TRBV29-1 to TRBJ1-2; maybe TRBD1 (5 bases). CDR1 SQVTM and CDR2 ANQGSEA come from the germline V gene. The CDR3 spans 14 residues. V was trimmed by 1 base and J by 5 bases, leaving 14 bases between them. The CDR3: CSVEGGQGMYGYTF. The CDR3 coding sequence is TGCAGCGTTGAAGGGGGTCAGGGAATGTATGGCTACACCTTC.

The chain uses TRBV29-1 and TRBJ1-1, with D possibly TRBD1 on 5 matching bases. The CDR3 contains 11 residues. The ends were cut back, 4 bases at V and 7 bases at J, with 10 bases in the middle. The germline V gene encodes CDR1 SQVTM and CDR2 ANQGSEA. As DNA, the CDR3 is TGCAGCGTTGTAGTGACAGTTGAAGCTTTCTTT. Its protein is CSVVVTVEAFF.

This chain joins TRBV5-8 and TRBJ2-1, with D possibly TRBD1 on 5 matching bases. The CDR3 runs to 15 residues. CDR1 is SGHTS, CDR2 YDEGEE, per germline. Trimming shortened V by 4 bases and J by 6 bases, and 17 bases separated the two germline ends. The DNA of the CDR3 is TGTGCCAGCAGCATCGGGCCGACAGCCTCCAATGAGCAGTTCTTC. It yields the protein CASSIGPTASNEQFF.

The chain has TRBV6-1 and TRBJ2-3; TRBD2 is a possible D gene (6 bases). Germline V lookup: CDR1 MNHNS, CDR2 SASEGT. The CDR3 covers 17 residues. The V end was cut by 4 bases, the J end by 1 base, with 18 bases between. In DNA form, the CDR3 reads TGTGCCAGCAGTGCCCAGACCGGGACTTGGCGCACAGATACGCAGTATTTT. Translating it yields CASSAQTGTWRTDTQYF.

The chain carries TRBV4-3 and TRBJ1-1; D gene unclear. CDR1 and CDR2 (germline): LGHNA, YSLEER. The CDR3 covers 16 residues. V was clipped by 0 bases and J by 1 base, with 12 bases between them. The CDR3 DNA is TGCGCCAGCAGCCAAGATACCCGGGGTTGGAACACTGAAGCTTTCTTT. It specifies CASSQDTRGWNTEAFF.

The chain joins TRBV7-2 to TRBJ2-3, with 7 bases that match TRBD1. V was pared by 5 bases and J by 4 bases, with 3 bases of the junction left unmatched. CDR1 and CDR2 from the germline V gene are SGHTA and FQGNSA. The CDR3 extends over 13 amino acids. Here the CDR3 reads CASSPQGADTQYF. The CDR3 DNA follows: TGTGCCAGCAGCCCTCAGGGGGCAGATACGCAGTATTTT.

V and J are TRBV28 and TRBJ2-3; 10 bases match TRBD2. Per the germline V gene, CDR1 is MDHEN and CDR2 is SYDVKM. The CDR3 length is 14 residues. V trimming: 7 bases; J trimming: 9 bases; junction bases outside the gene matches: 10. Here the CDR3 DNA reads TGTGCCAGCACCCCCGGGACTAGCGCAAGGACGCAGTATTTT. Translation gives CASTPGTSARTQYF.

This clone was counted a few times. Other DNA sequences of this sample code for an identical CDR3. The rearrangement joins TRBV6-5 to TRBJ1-5, with D maybe TRBD1 (5 bases). CDR3 size: 15 residues. V lost 0 bases and J 1 base, leaving 7 bases between the germline ends. Germline values: CDR1 MNHEY, CDR2 SVGAGI. The CDR3 region is CASSYSRGSNQPQHF. CDR3 nucleotide sequence: TGTGCCAGCAGTTACTCGCGGGGGAGCAATCAGCCCCAGCATTTT.

This clone was observed once. The chain couples TRBV2 to TRBJ1-5; perhaps TRBD1 as D (5 bases). Trimming removed 7 bases from V and 7 bases from J, with 26 bases in between. The germline V gene encodes CDR1 SNHLY and CDR2 FYNNEI. The CDR3 is 17 residues long. The CDR3 nucleotides are TGTGCCAGCAATGGCCCTAAGGGACTCCTCGATGGGCAGCCCCAGCATTTT. Its protein is CASNGPKGLLDGQPQHF.

The CDR3 coding sequence is TGTGCCAGCAGTGAAGGGACAGGCCTCTCCTACGAGCAGTACTTC. Protein sequence: CASSEGTGLSYEQYF. J is TRBJ2-7 and V is TRBV2; TRBD1 matches at 7 bases. The trim removed 1 base at V and 0 bases at J, leaving 3 bases unmatched. Per germline, CDR1 SNHLY and CDR2 FYNNEI. CDR3 length: 15 amino acids.

V is TRBV5-4 and J is TRBJ2-2; weak D call: TRBD1 (5 bases). The germline gives CDR1 SGHNT, CDR2 YYREEE (reference sequence). Trimming pared 4 bases from V and 0 bases from J, leaving 10 bases between. The CDR3 length is 15 residues. The CDR3 sequence: CASSQTVTNTGELFF. The DNA of the CDR3 is TGTGCCAGCAGCCAGACAGTAACGAACACCGGGGAGCTGTTTTTT. Combining the CDR3 with reference TRBV5-4 and TRBJ2-2 gives the whole variable domain ETGVTQSPTHLIKTRGQQVTLRCSSQSGHNTVSWYQQALGQGPQFIFQYYREEENGRGNFPPRFSGLQFPNYSSELNVNALELDDSALYLCASSQTVTNTGELFFGEGSRLTVL.

The chain recombines TRBV19 with TRBJ1-2, with a weak D call TRBD1 (6 bases). V was pared by 5 bases and J by 2 bases, with 15 bases between. Germline V gene sequence: CDR1 LNHDA, CDR2 SQIVND (reference sequence). CDR3 length: 15 residues. This chain's CDR3 is CASSGTGHPNYGYTF. In DNA form, the CDR3 reads TGTGCCAGTAGTGGAACGGGACATCCGAACTATGGCTACACCTTC.

This rearrangement joins TRBV28 to TRBJ1-5; TRBD1 aligns across 7 bases. The ends lost 6 bases at V and 3 bases at J; junction bases unmatched: 11. The CDR3 spans 16 residues. Germline V lookup: CDR1 MDHEN, CDR2 SYDVKM. The CDR3 DNA is TGTGCCAGCAGAGGTCCAGGGACAGCCTTCAATCAGCCCCAGCATTTT. Protein product: CASRGPGTAFNQPQHF.

CDR3 nucleotides: TGTGCCAGCTCACCGCGGGCTAGTCATTACAATGAGCAGTTCTTC. Its protein product is CASSPRASHYNEQFF. This chain uses TRBV18 with TRBJ2-1; tentatively, D is TRBD2 (5 bases). The V end was cut by 3 bases, the J end by 4 bases, with 13 bases between. CDR1 and CDR2 (germline): KGHSH, LQKENI. The CDR3 has 15 amino acids. Full variable domain (outside the CDR3, taken from reference TRBV18 and TRBJ2-1): NAGVMQNPRHLVRRRGQEARLRCSPMKGHSHVYWYRQLPEEGLKFMVYLQKENIIDESGMPKERFSAEFPKEGPSILRIQQVVRGDSAAYFCASSPRASHYNEQFFGPGTRLTVL.

V gene TRBV7-6 combines with J gene TRBJ2-3, with 10 bases aligning to TRBD2. Germline V gene sequence: CDR1 SGHVS, CDR2 FNYEAQ. Germline trimming cut 5 bases from V and 3 bases from J; bases unmatched to any gene: 5. The CDR3 contains 15 residues. This CDR3 reads CASSPSGRETDTQYF. Written as DNA, the CDR3 is TGTGCCAGCAGCCCGAGCGGGAGGGAAACAGATACGCAGTATTTT.